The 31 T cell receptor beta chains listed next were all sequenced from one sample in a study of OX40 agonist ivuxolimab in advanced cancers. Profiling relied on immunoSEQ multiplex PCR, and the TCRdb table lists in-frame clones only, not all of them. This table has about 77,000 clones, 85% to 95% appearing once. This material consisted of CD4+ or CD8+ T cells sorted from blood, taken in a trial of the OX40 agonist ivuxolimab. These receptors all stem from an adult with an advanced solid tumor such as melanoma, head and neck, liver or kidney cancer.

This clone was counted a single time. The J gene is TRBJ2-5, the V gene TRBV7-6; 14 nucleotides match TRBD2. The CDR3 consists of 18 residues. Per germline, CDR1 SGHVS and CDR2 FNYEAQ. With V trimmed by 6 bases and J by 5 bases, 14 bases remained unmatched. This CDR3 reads CASRPTPGLAGVGETQYF. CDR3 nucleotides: TGTGCCAGCAGGCCTACTCCGGGACTAGCGGGAGTAGGGGAGACCCAGTACTTC.

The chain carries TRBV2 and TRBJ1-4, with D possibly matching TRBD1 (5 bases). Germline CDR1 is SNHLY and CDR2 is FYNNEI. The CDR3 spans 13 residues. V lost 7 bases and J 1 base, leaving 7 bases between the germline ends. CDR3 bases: TGTGCCAGCATAAGGGGAACTAATGAAAAACTGTTTTTT. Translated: CASIRGTNEKLFF. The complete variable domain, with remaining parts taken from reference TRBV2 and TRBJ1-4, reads EPEVTQTPSHQVTQMGQEVILRCVPISNHLYFYWYRQILGQKVEFLVSFYNNEISEKSEIFDDQFSVERPDGSNFTLKIRSTKLEDSAMYFCASIRGTNEKLFFGSGTQLSVL.

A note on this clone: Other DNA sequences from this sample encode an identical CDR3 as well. CDR3 bases: TGTGCCAGCAGCTTGGGAGGGGAGGAGACCCAGTACTTC. This translates into CASSLGGEETQYF. The chain joins TRBV5-6 to TRBJ2-5; D may correspond to TRBD1 or TRBD2 (5 bases each). The CDR3 runs 13 residues. Trimming pared 0 bases from V and 5 bases from J, leaving 8 bases between. Looked up from germline, CDR1 is SGHDT and CDR2 is YYEEEE. The complete variable domain, with remaining parts taken from reference TRBV5-6 and TRBJ2-5, reads DAGVTQSPTHLIKTRGQQVTLRCSPKSGHDTVSWYQQALGQGPQFIFQYYEEEERQRGNFPDRFSGHQFPNYSSELNVNALLLGDSALYLCASSLGGEETQYFGPGTRLLVL.

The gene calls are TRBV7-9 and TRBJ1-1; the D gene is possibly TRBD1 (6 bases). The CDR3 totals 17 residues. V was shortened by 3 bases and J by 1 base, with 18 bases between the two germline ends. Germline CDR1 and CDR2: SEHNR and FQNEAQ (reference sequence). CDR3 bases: TGTGCCAGCAGCTTTCCCAATCGCCTGACAGGGAACACTGAAGCTTTCTTT. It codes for CASSFPNRLTGNTEAFF.

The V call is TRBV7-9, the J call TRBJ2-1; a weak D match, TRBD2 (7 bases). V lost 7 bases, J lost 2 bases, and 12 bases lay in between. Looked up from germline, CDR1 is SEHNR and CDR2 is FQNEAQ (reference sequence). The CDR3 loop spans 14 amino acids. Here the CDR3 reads CASMAGATYNEQFF. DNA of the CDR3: TGTGCCAGCATGGCGGGGGCGACCTACAATGAGCAGTTCTTC.

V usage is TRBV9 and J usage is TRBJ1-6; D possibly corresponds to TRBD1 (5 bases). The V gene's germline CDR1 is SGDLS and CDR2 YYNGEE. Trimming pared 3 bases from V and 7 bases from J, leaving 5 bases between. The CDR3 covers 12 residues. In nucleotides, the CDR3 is TGTGCCAGCAGCGAGGGGAATTCACCCCTCCACTTT. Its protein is CASSEGNSPLHF.

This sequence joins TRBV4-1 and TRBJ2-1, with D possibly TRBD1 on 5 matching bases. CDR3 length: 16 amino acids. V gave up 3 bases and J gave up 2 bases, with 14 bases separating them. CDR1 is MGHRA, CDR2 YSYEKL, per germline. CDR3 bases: TGCGCCAGCAGCCACATGGACATGAGCGCCTACAATGAGCAGTTCTTC. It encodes CASSHMDMSAYNEQFF.

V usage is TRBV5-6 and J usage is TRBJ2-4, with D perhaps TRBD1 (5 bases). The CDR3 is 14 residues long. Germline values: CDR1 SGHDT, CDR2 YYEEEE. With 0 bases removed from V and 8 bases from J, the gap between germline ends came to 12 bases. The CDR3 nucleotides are TGTGCCAGCAGCTTGGCCGTGGAAGGGGACATTCAGTACTTC. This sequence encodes CASSLAVEGDIQYF.

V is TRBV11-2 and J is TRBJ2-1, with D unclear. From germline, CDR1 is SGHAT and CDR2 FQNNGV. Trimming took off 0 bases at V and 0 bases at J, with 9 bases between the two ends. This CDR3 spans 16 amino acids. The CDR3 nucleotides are TGTGCCAGCAGCTTAGAGGTGGCGGACTCCTACAATGAGCAGTTCTTC. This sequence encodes CASSLEVADSYNEQFF.

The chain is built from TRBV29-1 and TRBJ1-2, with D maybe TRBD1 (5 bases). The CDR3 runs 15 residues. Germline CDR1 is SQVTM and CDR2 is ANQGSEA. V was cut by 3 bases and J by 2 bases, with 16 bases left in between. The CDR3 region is CSVDFRQGMNYGYTF. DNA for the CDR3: TGCAGCGTTGATTTCCGTCAGGGCATGAACTATGGCTACACCTTC. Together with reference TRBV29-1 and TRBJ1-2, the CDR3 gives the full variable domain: SAVISQKPSRDICQRGTSLTIQCQVDSQVTMMFWYRQQPGQSLTLIATANQGSEATYESGFVIDKFPISRPNLTFSTLTVSNMSPEDSSIYLCSVDFRQGMNYGYTFGSGTRLTVV.

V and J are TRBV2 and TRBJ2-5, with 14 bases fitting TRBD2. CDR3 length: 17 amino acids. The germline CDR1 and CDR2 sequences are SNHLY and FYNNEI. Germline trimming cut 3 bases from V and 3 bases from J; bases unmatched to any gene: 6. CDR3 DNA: TGTGCCAGCAGTGAGGGGACTAGCGGGAGACGAGAAGAGACCCAGTACTTC. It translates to CASSEGTSGRREETQYF.

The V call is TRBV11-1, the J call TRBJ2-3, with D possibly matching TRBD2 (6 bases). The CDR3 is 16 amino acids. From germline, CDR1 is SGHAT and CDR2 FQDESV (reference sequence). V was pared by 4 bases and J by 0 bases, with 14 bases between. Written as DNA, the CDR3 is TGTGCCAGCAGCTCGATAGGTGGGACTAGCACAGATACGCAGTATTTT. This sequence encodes CASSSIGGTSTDTQYF.

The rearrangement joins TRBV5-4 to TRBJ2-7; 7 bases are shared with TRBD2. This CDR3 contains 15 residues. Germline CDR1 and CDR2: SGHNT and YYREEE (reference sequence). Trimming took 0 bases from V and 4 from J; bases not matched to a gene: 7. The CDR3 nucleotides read TGTGCCAGCAGCTTGGACGGGGGGTACGGTTACGAGCAGTACTTC. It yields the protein CASSLDGGYGYEQYF.

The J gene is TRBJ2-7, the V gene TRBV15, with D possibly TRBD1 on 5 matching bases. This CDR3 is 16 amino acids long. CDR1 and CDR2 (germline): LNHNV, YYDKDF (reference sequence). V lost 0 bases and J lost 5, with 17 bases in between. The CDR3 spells CATSRELAGYLHEQYF. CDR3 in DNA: TGTGCCACCAGCAGAGAGCTTGCAGGGTACTTGCACGAGCAGTACTTC.

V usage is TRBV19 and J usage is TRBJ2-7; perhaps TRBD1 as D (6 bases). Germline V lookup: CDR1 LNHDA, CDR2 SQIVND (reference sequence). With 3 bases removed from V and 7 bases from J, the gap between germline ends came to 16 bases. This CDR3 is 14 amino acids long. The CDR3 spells CASSIRGTREEQYF. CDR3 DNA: TGTGCCAGTAGTATCAGGGGTACTCGGGAAGAGCAGTACTTC.

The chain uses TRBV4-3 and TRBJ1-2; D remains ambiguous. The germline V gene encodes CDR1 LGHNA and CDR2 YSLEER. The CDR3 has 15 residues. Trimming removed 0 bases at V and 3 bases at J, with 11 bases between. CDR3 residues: CASSQDWRQYYGYTF. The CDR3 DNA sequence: TGCGCCAGCAGCCAAGATTGGCGGCAGTACTATGGCTACACCTTC.

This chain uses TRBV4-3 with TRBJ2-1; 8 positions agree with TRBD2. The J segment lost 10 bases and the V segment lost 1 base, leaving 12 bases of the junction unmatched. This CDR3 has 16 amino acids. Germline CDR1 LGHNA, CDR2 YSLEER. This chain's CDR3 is CASSQGRLAGTGEQFF. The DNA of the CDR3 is TGCGCCAGCAGCCAAGGTCGCCTAGCGGGCACGGGGGAGCAGTTCTTC.

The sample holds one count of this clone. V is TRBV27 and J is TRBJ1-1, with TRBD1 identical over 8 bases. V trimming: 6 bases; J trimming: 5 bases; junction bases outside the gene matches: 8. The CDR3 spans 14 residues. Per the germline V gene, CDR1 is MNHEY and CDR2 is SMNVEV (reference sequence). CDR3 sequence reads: CASRGTGGRTEAFF. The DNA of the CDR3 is TGTGCCAGCAGGGGCACAGGGGGGAGAACTGAAGCTTTCTTT.

CDR3 protein: CASSKESLYSNQPQHF. DNA of the CDR3: TGTGCCAGCAGCAAAGAATCACTTTATAGCAATCAGCCCCAGCATTTT. The gene calls are TRBV21-1 and TRBJ1-5. TRBV21-1 is classified as a pseudogene. The CDR3 covers 16 residues.

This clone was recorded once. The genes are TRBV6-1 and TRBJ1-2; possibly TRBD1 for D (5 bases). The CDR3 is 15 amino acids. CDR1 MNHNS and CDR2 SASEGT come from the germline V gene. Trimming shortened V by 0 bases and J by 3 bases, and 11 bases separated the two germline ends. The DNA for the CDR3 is TGTGCCAGCAGTGAAGCGGGCAGGGTTTACTATGGCTACACCTTC. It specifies CASSEAGRVYYGYTF.

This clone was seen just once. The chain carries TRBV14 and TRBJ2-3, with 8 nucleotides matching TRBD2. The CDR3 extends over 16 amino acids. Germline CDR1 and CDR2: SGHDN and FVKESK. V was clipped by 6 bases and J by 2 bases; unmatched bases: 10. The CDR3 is CASSRPGAGDTDTQYF. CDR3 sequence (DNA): TGTGCCAGCAGTCGACCCGGAGCGGGAGACACAGATACGCAGTATTTT.

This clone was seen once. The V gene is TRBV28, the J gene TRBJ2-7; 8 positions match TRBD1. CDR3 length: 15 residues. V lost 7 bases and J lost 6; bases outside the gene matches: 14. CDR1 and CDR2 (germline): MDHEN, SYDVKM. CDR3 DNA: TGTGCCAGCACCCCGCCCGGACAGGGTCAGGGCGAGCAGTACTTC. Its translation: CASTPPGQGQGEQYF.

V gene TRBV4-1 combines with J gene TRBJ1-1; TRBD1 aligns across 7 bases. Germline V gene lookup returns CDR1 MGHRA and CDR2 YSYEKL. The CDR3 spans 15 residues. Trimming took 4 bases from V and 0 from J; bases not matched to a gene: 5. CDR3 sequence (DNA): TGCGCCAGCAGCCCGAGGGGACAGATGAACACTGAAGCTTTCTTT. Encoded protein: CASSPRGQMNTEAFF.

The chain's CDR3 is CASSVDPVTGPVGTGELFF. The CDR3 DNA follows: TGTGCCAGCAGCGTAGATCCCGTTACAGGGCCTGTGGGCACCGGGGAGCTGTTTTTT. The chain joins TRBV9 to TRBJ2-2; tentatively, D is TRBD1 (6 bases). The CDR3 totals 19 residues. V lost 0 bases to trimming and J lost 4 bases, with 22 bases between them. Looked up from germline, CDR1 is SGDLS and CDR2 is YYNGEE.

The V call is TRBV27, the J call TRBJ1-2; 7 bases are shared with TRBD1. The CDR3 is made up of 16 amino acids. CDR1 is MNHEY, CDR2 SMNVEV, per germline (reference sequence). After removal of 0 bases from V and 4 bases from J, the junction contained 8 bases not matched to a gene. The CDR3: CASSLSGIGGAYGYTF. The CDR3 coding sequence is TGTGCCAGCAGTTTATCGGGTATAGGGGGCGCCTATGGCTACACCTTC.

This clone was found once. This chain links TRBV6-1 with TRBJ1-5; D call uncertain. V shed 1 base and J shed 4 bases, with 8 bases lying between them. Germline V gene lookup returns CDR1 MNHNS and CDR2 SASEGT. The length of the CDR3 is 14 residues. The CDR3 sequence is CASSEGGRNQPQHF. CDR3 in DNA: TGTGCCAGCAGTGAAGGAGGGCGGAATCAGCCCCAGCATTTT.

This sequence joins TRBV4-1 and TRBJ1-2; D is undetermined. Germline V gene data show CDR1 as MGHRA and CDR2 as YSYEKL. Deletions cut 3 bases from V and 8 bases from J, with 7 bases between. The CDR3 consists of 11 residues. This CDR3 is CASSHDGGYTF. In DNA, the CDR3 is TGCGCCAGCAGCCACGATGGAGGCTACACCTTC.

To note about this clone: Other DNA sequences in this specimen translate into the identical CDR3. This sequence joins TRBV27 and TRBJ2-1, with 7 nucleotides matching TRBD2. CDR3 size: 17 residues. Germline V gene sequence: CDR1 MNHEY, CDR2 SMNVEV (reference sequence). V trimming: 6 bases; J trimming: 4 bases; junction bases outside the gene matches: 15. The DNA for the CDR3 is TGTGCCAGCAGCCCAGACCCGCGGGACTACTCTTACAATGAGCAGTTCTTC. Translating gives CASSPDPRDYSYNEQFF.

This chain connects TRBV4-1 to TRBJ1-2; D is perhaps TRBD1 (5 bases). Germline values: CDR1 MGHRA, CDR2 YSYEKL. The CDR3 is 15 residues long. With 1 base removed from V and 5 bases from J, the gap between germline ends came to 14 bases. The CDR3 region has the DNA TGCGCCAGCAGCCAAGTTACGACAGAGAATTATGGCTACACCTTC. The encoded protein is CASSQVTTENYGYTF.

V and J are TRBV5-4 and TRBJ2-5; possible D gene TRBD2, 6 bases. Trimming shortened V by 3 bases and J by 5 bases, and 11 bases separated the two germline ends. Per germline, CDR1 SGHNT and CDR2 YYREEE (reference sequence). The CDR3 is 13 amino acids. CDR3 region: CASSSWGRETQYF. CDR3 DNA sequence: TGTGCCAGCAGCTCGTGGGGGAGGGAGACCCAGTACTTC.

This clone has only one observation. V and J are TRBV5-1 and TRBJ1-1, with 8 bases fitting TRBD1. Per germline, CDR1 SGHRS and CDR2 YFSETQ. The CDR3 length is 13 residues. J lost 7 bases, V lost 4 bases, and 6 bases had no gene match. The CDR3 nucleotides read TGCGCCAGCAGCCAGGGACAGGCGTTTGAAGCTTTCTTT. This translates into CASSQGQAFEAFF.